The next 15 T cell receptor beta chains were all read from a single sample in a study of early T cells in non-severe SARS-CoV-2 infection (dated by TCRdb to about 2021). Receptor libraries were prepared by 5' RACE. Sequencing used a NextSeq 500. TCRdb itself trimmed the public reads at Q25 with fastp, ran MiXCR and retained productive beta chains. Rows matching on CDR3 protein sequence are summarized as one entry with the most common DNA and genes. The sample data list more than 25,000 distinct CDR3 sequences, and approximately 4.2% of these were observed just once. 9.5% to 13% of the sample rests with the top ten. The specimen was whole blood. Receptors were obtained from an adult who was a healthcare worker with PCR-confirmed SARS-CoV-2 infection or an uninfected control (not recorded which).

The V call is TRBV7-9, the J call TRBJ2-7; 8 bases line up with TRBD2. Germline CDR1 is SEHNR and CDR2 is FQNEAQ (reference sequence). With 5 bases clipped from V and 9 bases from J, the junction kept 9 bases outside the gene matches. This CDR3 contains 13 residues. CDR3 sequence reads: CASSRVYREGQYF. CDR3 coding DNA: TGTGCCAGCAGCCGAGTGTACCGGGAGGGGCAGTACTTC.

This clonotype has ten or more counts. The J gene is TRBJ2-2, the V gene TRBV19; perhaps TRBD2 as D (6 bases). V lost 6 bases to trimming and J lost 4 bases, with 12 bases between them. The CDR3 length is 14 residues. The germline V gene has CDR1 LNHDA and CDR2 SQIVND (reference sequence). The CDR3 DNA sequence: TGTGCCAGTAGCTTGGGGGGTAGCACCGGGGAGCTGTTTTTT. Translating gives CASSLGGSTGELFF.

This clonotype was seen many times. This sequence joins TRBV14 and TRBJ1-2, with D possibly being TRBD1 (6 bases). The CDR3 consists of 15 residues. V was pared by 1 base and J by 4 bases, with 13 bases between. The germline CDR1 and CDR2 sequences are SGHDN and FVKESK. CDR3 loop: CASSQVQGVIYGYTF. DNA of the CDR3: TGTGCCAGCAGCCAAGTACAGGGTGTTATCTATGGCTACACCTTC.

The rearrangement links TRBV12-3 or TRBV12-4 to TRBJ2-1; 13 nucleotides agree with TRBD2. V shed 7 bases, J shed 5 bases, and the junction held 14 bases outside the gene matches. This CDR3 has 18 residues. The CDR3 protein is CASIPGLAGPGLHNEQFF. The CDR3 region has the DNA TGTGCCAGCATCCCGGGACTAGCGGGGCCCGGGCTCCACAATGAGCAGTTCTTC.

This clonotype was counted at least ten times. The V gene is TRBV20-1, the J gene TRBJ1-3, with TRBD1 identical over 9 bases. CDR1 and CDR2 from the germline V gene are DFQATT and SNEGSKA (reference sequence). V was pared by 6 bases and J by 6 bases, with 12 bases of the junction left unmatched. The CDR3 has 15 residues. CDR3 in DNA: TGCAGTGCGGCGAGACAGGGGGATTTTGAAAACACCATATATTTT. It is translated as CSAARQGDFENTIYF.

The CDR3 loop reads CACGGTGYTF. The CDR3 region has the DNA TGTGCCTGCGGAGGCACTGGCTACACCTTC. J is TRBJ1-2 and V is TRBV9; D ambiguous. This CDR3 has 10 residues. The V gene's germline CDR1 is SGDLS and CDR2 YYNGEE. V shed 10 bases and J shed 7 bases, with 11 bases lying between them.

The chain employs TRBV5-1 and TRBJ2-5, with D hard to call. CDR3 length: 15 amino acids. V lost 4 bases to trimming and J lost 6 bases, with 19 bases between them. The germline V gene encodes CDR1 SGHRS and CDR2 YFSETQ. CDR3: CASSEENGSTKTQYF. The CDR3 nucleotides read TGCGCCAGCAGCGAGGAGAACGGCAGTACGAAGACCCAGTACTTC.

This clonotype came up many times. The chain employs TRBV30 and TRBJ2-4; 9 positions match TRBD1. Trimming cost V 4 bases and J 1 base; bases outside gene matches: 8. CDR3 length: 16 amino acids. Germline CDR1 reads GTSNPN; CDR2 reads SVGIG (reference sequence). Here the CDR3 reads CAWNPGTGTAKNIQYF. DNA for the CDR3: TGTGCCTGGAATCCCGGGACAGGGACGGCCAAAAACATTCAGTACTTC.

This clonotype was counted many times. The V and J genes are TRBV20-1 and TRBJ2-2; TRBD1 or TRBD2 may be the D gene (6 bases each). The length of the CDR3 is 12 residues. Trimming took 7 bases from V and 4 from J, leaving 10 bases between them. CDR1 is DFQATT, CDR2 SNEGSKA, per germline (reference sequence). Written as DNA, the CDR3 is TGCAGTGGACAGGAGGGCACCGGGGAGCTGTTTTTT. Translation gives CSGQEGTGELFF.

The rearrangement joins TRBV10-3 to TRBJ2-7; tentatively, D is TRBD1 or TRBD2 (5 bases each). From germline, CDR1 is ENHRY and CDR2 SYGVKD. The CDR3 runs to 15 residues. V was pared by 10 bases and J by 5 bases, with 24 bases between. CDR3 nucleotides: TGTGCCAACACCCCCCAGAGGCAGGGAGTCCACGAGCAGTACTTC. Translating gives CANTPQRQGVHEQYF.

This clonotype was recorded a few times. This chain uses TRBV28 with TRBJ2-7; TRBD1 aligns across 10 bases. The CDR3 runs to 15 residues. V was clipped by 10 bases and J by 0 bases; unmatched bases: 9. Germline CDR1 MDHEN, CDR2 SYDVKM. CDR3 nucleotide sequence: TGTGCCACCTCCGGGACAGGGGACTTCTCCTACGAGCAGTACTTC. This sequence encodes CATSGTGDFSYEQYF. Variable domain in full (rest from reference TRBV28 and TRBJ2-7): DVKVTQSSRYLVKRTGEKVFLECVQDMDHENMFWYRQDPGLGLRLIYFSYDVKMKEKGDIPEGYSVSREKKERFSLILESASTNQTSMYLCATSGTGDFSYEQYFGPGTRLTVT.

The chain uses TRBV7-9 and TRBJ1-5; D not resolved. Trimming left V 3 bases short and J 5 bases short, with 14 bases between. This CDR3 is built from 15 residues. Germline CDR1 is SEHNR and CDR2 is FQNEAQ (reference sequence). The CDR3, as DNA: TGTGCCAGCAGCTTGGGAAACGCGGGGTATCAGCCCCAGCATTTT. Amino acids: CASSLGNAGYQPQHF. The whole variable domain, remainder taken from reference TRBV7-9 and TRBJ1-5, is DTGVSQNPRHKITKRGQNVTFRCDPISEHNRLYWYRQTLGQGPEFLTYFQNEAQLEKSRLLSDRFSAERPKGSFSTLEIQRTEQGDSAMYLCASSLGNAGYQPQHFGDGTRLSIL.

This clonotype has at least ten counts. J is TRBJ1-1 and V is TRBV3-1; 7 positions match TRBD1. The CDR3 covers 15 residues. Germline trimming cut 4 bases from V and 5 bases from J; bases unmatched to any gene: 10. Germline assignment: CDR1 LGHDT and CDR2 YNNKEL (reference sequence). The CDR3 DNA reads TGTGCCAGCAGCCCCCGGACAGGAGAAGGGACTGAAGCTTTCTTT. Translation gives CASSPRTGEGTEAFF. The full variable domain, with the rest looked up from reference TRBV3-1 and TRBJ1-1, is DTAVSQTPKYLVTQMGNDKSIKCEQNLGHDTMYWYKQDSKKFLKIMFSYNNKELIINETVPNRFSPKSPDKAHLNLHINSLELGDSAVYFCASSPRTGEGTEAFFGQGTRLTVV.

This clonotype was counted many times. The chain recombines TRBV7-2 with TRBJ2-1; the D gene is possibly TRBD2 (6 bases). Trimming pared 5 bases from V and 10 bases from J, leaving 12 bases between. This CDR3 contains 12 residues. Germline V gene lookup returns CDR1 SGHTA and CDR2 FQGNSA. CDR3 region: CASSPFGGEQFF. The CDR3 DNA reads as TGTGCCAGCAGCCCATTTGGAGGGGAGCAGTTCTTC.

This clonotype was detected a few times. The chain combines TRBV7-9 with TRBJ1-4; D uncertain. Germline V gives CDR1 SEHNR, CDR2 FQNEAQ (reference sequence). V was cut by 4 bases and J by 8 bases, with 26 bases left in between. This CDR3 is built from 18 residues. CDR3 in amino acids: CASSSVPGEGTTREKLFF. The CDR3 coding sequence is TGTGCCAGCAGCTCAGTCCCCGGGGAGGGCACAACCCGAGAAAAACTGTTTTTT.